The text below deals with one T cell receptor (beta chain). The sample carries other DNA sequences with the same CDR3. This sample is part of a study of control samples from healthy donors and cancer patients. Germline loops: CDR1 SGHRS, CDR2 YFSETQ. This CDR3 contains 13 residues. V lost 4 bases, J lost 0 bases, and 5 bases lay in between. Assay used: immunoSEQ multiplex PCR; TCRdb lists only in-frame clones, some missing. This table holds about 140,000 clones, roughly 94% found once. This sequence joins TRBV5-1 and TRBJ1-3; D not resolved. Sequencing was performed on blood. The sequence was obtained from a man aged 35 to 55 in good health. CDR3 region: CASSPSSGNTIYF. CDR3 sequence (DNA): TGCGCCAGCAGCCCTTCCTCTGGAAACACCATATATTTT.